What follows describes a single T cell receptor beta chain. What it recognizes is unknown. The sample belongs to a study of cytomegalovirus exposure and HLA in healthy donors. Background on the study: Researchers previously reported finding just under 120 million unique TCR beta sequences from approximately 200 million T cells. The study's findings and limits: Segments of the TCR beta V type were, in most cases, productive about 90% or about 30% of the time in an earlier analysis. Most TCR sequences showed up rarely, but some public TCRs showed up in many donors. Further analysis, carried out later, found HLA-associated TCR beta chains more clonally expanded than equally common other chains.

Trimming removed 5 bases from V and 0 bases from J, with 13 bases in between. This CDR3 contains 15 residues. Per the germline V gene, CDR1 is PRHDT and CDR2 is FYEKMQ (reference sequence). The PCR contained 60 Vbeta and 13 Jbeta primers. Assay used: immunoSEQ multiplex PCR; TCRdb lists only in-frame clones, some missing. The sample has 180,000 or so clones; 82% are singletons. Sequenced sample: PBMCs. The TCR originated in a woman in her fifties or sixties in good health and CMV-seropositive. V and J are TRBV13 and TRBJ2-5; D might be TRBD2 (5 bases). Here the CDR3 DNA reads TGTGCCAGCAGCCCCCCCTCGGGAAACCAAGAGACCCAGTACTTC. It yields the protein CASSPPSGNQETQYF.